Below, 11 T cell receptor beta chains from the same sample are listed, as sequenced in a study of blood T cell repertoires in COVID-19. Repertoires were generated with immunoSEQ multiplex PCR, while TCRdb's copy carries only in-frame clones and drops some. The sample includes around 70,000 clones, 86% of them seen just once. Sequencing input: peripheral blood. The receptors were sampled from a man aged 25-45 years with acute or convalescent COVID-19.

The chain uses TRBV4-1 and TRBJ2-2, with TRBD2 matching 12 bases. The V gene end was trimmed by 3 bases and the J gene end by 5 bases; junction bases not matched to a gene: 4. This CDR3 is 16 amino acids long. Per the germline V gene, CDR1 is MGHRA and CDR2 is YSYEKL. CDR3 nucleotides: TGCGCCAGCAGCCAGGCTAGCGGGAGGGGGACCGGGGAGCTGTTTTTT. Protein: CASSQASGRGTGELFF.

The chain recombines TRBV28 with TRBJ1-2, with TRBD1 as a possible D gene (5 bases). CDR1 is MDHEN, CDR2 SYDVKM, per germline. The CDR3 extends over 15 amino acids. The ends were cut back, 6 bases at V and 7 bases at J, with 21 bases in the middle. The DNA of the CDR3 is TGTGCCAGCAGCTTCCTTAGACAGCCCTTATCTGGCTACACCTTC. Translated: CASSFLRQPLSGYTF.

This chain connects TRBV24-1 to TRBJ1-2, with TRBD1 identical over 7 bases. The V gene end was trimmed by 3 bases and the J gene end by 7 bases; junction bases not matched to a gene: 4. This CDR3 is built from 13 residues. Germline V gene data show CDR1 as KGHDR and CDR2 as SFDVKD. The CDR3 coding sequence is TGTGCCACCAGTGATCGGACAGGCGGTGGCTACACCTTC. It specifies CATSDRTGGGYTF.

V usage is TRBV19 and J usage is TRBJ2-6; no clear D gene. CDR3 size: 13 residues. Germline assignment: CDR1 LNHDA and CDR2 SQIVND (reference sequence). The germline V and J ends were trimmed by 6 bases and 1 base, with 4 bases remaining between them. The CDR3 protein is CASSPSGANVLTF. CDR3 DNA: TGTGCCAGTAGCCCATCTGGGGCCAACGTCCTGACTTTC.

The genes are TRBV27 and TRBJ2-1, with 9 bases fitting TRBD2. The V gene's germline CDR1 is MNHEY and CDR2 SMNVEV (reference sequence). CDR3 size: 15 residues. Losses at the gene ends were 4 bases for V and 6 bases for J; bases not matched to a gene: 7. The CDR3 DNA reads as TGTGCCAGCAGTTATGGGGGACTAGCCTCCAATGAGCAGTTCTTC. It specifies CASSYGGLASNEQFF.

The chain is built from TRBV18 and TRBJ1-4; 10 positions agree with TRBD1. V lost 2 bases to trimming and J lost 4 bases; unmatched junction nucleotides: 7. The V gene's germline CDR1 is KGHSH and CDR2 LQKENI. This CDR3 spans 17 amino acids. The CDR3 here is CASSPGGQGSYNEKLFF. The DNA of the CDR3 is TGTGCCAGCTCACCAGGGGGACAGGGGAGTTATAATGAAAAACTGTTTTTT.

This rearrangement joins TRBV7-2 to TRBJ2-4, with a weak D call TRBD2 (6 bases). The ends were cut back, 9 bases at V and 6 bases at J, with 18 bases in the middle. Germline CDR1 reads SGHTA; CDR2 reads FQGNSA. The CDR3 runs to 14 residues. The CDR3 DNA sequence: TGTGCCAGGCACTTAGCGGCACCGAGAAACATTCAGTACTTC. Protein product: CARHLAAPRNIQYF. Looking up the rest from reference TRBV7-2 and TRBJ2-4 gives the full variable domain: GAGVSQSPSNKVTEKGKDVELRCDPISGHTALYWYRQSLGQGLEFLIYFQGNSAPDKSGLPSDRFSAERTGGSVSTLTIQRTQQEDSAVYLCARHLAAPRNIQYFGAGTRLSVL.

The chain employs TRBV10-3 and TRBJ2-7, with D possibly matching TRBD2 (6 bases). The germline V gene has CDR1 ENHRY and CDR2 SYGVKD. The CDR3 runs to 16 residues. V shed 0 bases and J shed 0 bases, with 12 bases lying between them. For the CDR3, the DNA is TGTGCCATCAGTGAGTCCTGGACTAAGGGCTCCTACGAGCAGTACTTC. It is translated as CAISESWTKGSYEQYF.

The rearrangement uses TRBV28 and TRBJ2-1, with D perhaps TRBD1 (6 bases). Germline V CDR1 and CDR2: MDHEN, SYDVKM. Trimming shortened V by 5 bases and J by 5 bases, and 19 bases separated the two germline ends. The CDR3 totals 16 residues. The chain's CDR3 is CASSPARGRLNNEQFF. DNA for the CDR3: TGTGCCAGCAGTCCCGCCAGGGGCAGGCTCAACAATGAGCAGTTCTTC.

V and J are TRBV28 and TRBJ2-7; a weak D match, TRBD2 (6 bases). The CDR3 loop spans 12 amino acids. The germline V gene has CDR1 MDHEN and CDR2 SYDVKM. The V and J ends lost 10 bases and 4 bases respectively, with 14 bases between them. The CDR3 DNA reads as TGTGCCACGACTAGTAACCCGTACGAGCAGTACTTC. Encoded protein: CATTSNPYEQYF.

This chain connects TRBV6-5 to TRBJ2-7; possible D gene TRBD2, 5 bases. The CDR3 is 13 amino acids. The V gene's germline CDR1 is MNHEY and CDR2 SVGAGI. V lost 6 bases and J 4 bases, leaving 13 bases between the germline ends. The CDR3 loop reads CASSHLAGYEQYF. The CDR3 bases are TGTGCCAGCAGCCATCTAGCTGGGTACGAGCAGTACTTC.